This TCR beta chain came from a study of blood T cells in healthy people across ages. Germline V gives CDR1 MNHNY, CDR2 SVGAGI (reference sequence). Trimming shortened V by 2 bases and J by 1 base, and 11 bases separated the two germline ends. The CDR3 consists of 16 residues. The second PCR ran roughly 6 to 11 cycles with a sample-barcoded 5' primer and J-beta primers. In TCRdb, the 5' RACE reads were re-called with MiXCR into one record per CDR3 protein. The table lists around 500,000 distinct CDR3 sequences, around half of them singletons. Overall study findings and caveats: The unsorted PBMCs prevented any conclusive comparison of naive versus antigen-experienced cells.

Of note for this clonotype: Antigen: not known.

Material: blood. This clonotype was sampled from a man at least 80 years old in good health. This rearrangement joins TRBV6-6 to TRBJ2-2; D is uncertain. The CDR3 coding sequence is TGTGCCAGCAGTTACCCCCGGAGTTTGAACACCGGGGAGCTGTTTTTT. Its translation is CASSYPRSLNTGELFF.